This T cell receptor beta chain was obtained from a study of OX40 agonist ivuxolimab in advanced cancers. Study background: The patients received agonistic anti-OX40 (CD134) antibody ivuxolimab.

The sample holds a few counts of this clone. The junction had 9 bases not matched to a gene; V was cut back by 8 bases and J by 7 bases. The CDR3 is 14 residues long. Per the germline V gene, CDR1 is MNHNS and CDR2 is SASEGT. The protocol was immunoSEQ multiplex PCR, while the TCRdb copy is restricted to in-frame clones and leaves out a portion. The table lists just over 50,000 clones, 88% of them singletons, with 3.6% in the top ten. The TCR sequence derives from an adult with an advanced solid tumor such as melanoma, head and neck, liver or kidney cancer. The chain has TRBV6-1 and TRBJ2-2, with TRBD2 matching 8 bases. Sequences were derived from CD4+ or CD8+ T cells sorted from blood, sampled in a trial of the OX40 agonist ivuxolimab. CDR3 bases: TGTGCCAGCTCCGGGACTAGATCGGGCGGGGAGCTGTTTTTT. It yields the protein CASSGTRSGGELFF.